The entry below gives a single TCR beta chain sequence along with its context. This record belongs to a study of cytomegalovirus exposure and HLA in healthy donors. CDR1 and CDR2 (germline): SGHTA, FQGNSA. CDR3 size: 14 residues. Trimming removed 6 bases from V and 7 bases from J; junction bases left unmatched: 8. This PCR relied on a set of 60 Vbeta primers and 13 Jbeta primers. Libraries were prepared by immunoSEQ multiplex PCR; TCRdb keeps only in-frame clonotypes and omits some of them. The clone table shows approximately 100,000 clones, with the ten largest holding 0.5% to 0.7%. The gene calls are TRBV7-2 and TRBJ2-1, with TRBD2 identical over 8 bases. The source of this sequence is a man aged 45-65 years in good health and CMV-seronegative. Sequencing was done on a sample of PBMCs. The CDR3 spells CASRPPGGANEQFF. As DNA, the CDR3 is TGTGCCAGCAGGCCCCCCGGGGGGGCGAATGAGCAGTTCTTC. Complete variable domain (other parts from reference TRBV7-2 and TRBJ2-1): GAGVSQSPSNKVTEKGKDVELRCDPISGHTALYWYRQSLGQGLEFLIYFQGNSAPDKSGLPSDRFSAERTGGSVSTLTIQRTQQEDSAVYLCASRPPGGANEQFFGPGTRLTVL.